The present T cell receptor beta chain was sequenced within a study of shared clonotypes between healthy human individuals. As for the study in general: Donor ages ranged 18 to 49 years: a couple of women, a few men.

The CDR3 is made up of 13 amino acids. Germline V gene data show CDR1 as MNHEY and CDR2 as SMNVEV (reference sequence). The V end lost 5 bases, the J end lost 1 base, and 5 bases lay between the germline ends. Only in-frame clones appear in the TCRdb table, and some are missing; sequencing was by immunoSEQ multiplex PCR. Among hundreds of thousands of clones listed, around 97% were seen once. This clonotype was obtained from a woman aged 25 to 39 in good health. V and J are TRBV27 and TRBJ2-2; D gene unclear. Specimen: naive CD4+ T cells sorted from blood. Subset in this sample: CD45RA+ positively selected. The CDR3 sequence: CASSPQNTGELFF. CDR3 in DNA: TGTGCCAGCAGTCCTCAGAACACCGGGGAGCTGTTTTTT.